These T cell receptor beta chains were read from a single sample in a study of cytotoxic CD8 clonotypes in ibrutinib-treated CLL. Clones were read by immunoSEQ multiplex PCR, and TCRdb kept only the in-frame ones, dropping some. Of over 25,000 clones listed, about 75% are singletons. The sequencing here drew on PBMCs, taken after 36 months of ibrutinib treatment. The receptors derive from a human donor with chronic lymphocytic leukemia. The CDR3 runs from the conserved cysteine through the conserved F or W. Each record gives: CDR3 DNA, CDR3 protein, clone size, D gene, J gene, V gene. A D gene is named only where the DNA matches it firmly. Rows may omit the clone size; those that give it use once, few, many or a size class.

CDR3nt: TGTGCCAGCAGCTTGAGGCTAGGGACAGTTGCTACGCAGTATTTT
CDR3aa: CASSLRLGTVATQYF
abundance: few
d_gene: TRBD1
j_gene: TRBJ2-3
v_gene: TRBV5-6

CDR3nt: TGCGCCAGCAGCTTTGAGGGGGCACCTGGAAACACCATATATTTT
CDR3aa: CASSFEGAPGNTIYF
abundance: -
d_gene: TRBD1
j_gene: TRBJ1-3
v_gene: TRBV5-1

CDR3nt: TGTGCCAGCAGCTTGGGACAGCTGAACACTGAAGCTTTCTTT
CDR3aa: CASSLGQLNTEAFF
abundance: -
d_gene: TRBD1
j_gene: TRBJ1-1
v_gene: TRBV11-2

CDR3nt: TGTGCCAGCAGCTTAGCGCCTCGCTCCAACTATGGCTACACCTTC
CDR3aa: CASSLAPRSNYGYTF
abundance: -
d_gene: -
j_gene: TRBJ1-2
v_gene: TRBV7-9

CDR3nt: TGTGCCAGCAGCTTGTCTGGGGCCAATCAGCCCCAGCATTTT
CDR3aa: CASSLSGANQPQHF
abundance: -
d_gene: -
j_gene: TRBJ1-5
v_gene: TRBV5-5

CDR3nt: TGTGCCAGCTCACCACCGGGCAGGCGCACAGATACGCAGTATTTT
CDR3aa: CASSPPGRRTDTQYF
abundance: -
d_gene: -
j_gene: TRBJ2-3
v_gene: TRBV18

CDR3nt: TGTGCCAGCAGCCGGACAGGGGGTGAGCAGTTCTTC
CDR3aa: CASSRTGGEQFF
abundance: -
d_gene: TRBD1
j_gene: TRBJ2-1
v_gene: TRBV7-9

CDR3nt: TGTGCCAGCTCACCAGGTGGGACTACAGATACGCAGTATTTT
CDR3aa: CASSPGGTTDTQYF
abundance: -
d_gene: -
j_gene: TRBJ2-3
v_gene: TRBV18

CDR3nt: TGCAGTGCTAGATTGCAGGAGACCCAGTACTTC
CDR3aa: CSARLQETQYF
abundance: -
d_gene: -
j_gene: TRBJ2-5
v_gene: TRBV20-1

CDR3nt: TGTGCCAGCAGCCAAGGCAGACAGGGACGAAACACAGATACGCAGTATTTT
CDR3aa: CASSQGRQGRNTDTQYF
abundance: -
d_gene: TRBD1
j_gene: TRBJ2-3
v_gene: TRBV4-2

CDR3nt: TGTGCCAGCAGTTCATTAGCGGGGGGCACAGATACGCAGTATTTT
CDR3aa: CASSSLAGGTDTQYF
abundance: -
d_gene: TRBD2
j_gene: TRBJ2-3
v_gene: TRBV6-5

CDR3nt: TGTGCCAGCAGTGACTCGATCGCGGTACCCTATGGCTACACCTTC
CDR3aa: CASSDSIAVPYGYTF
abundance: -
d_gene: -
j_gene: TRBJ1-2
v_gene: TRBV6-4

CDR3nt: TGTGCCAGCTCAGAGGGGACTAGCGGGGCCGGCACAGATACGCAGTATTTT
CDR3aa: CASSEGTSGAGTDTQYF
abundance: -
d_gene: TRBD2
j_gene: TRBJ2-3
v_gene: TRBV11-3

CDR3nt: TGTGCGGTCACAGGAGCGGAGAACACTGAAGCTTTCTTT
CDR3aa: CAVTGAENTEAFF
abundance: -
d_gene: -
j_gene: TRBJ1-1
v_gene: TRBV10-3

CDR3nt: TGCGCCAGCAGTCAATCCGACAGGGGGCTCATTTTCCACTATGGCTACACCTTC
CDR3aa: CASSQSDRGLIFHYGYTF
abundance: -
d_gene: TRBD1
j_gene: TRBJ1-2
v_gene: TRBV23-1

CDR3nt: TGTGCCAGCAGTGGAGGGGGTTATAGCAATCAGCCCCAGCATTTT
CDR3aa: CASSGGGYSNQPQHF
abundance: -
d_gene: -
j_gene: TRBJ1-5
v_gene: TRBV27

CDR3nt: TGCGCCAGCAGCCCTCAAGAGACCCAGTACTTC
CDR3aa: CASSPQETQYF
abundance: -
d_gene: -
j_gene: TRBJ2-5
v_gene: TRBV10-2

CDR3nt: TGTGCCAGCAGCTTACAGGGCAGCACCGGGGAGCTGTTTTTT
CDR3aa: CASSLQGSTGELFF
abundance: -
d_gene: -
j_gene: TRBJ2-2
v_gene: TRBV5-4

CDR3nt: TGTGCCAGTAGTATCTCGGTTTCCGGGGAGCTGTTTTTT
CDR3aa: CASSISVSGELFF
abundance: few
d_gene: -
j_gene: TRBJ2-2
v_gene: TRBV19

CDR3nt: TGTGCCAGCAGCCGCCGGGACAGGGGGGAAAAACTGTTTTTT
CDR3aa: CASSRRDRGEKLFF
abundance: few
d_gene: TRBD1
j_gene: TRBJ1-4
v_gene: TRBV7-8

CDR3nt: TGTGCCAGCAGCCGTCTAGCGGGGAGCTCCTACGAGCAGTACTTC
CDR3aa: CASSRLAGSSYEQYF
abundance: -
d_gene: TRBD2
j_gene: TRBJ2-7
v_gene: TRBV4-2

CDR3nt: TGCGCCAGCAGAGCGACAGGGGGCGGCCATCAGCCCCAGCATTTT
CDR3aa: CASRATGGGHQPQHF
abundance: once
d_gene: TRBD1
j_gene: TRBJ1-5
v_gene: TRBV10-2